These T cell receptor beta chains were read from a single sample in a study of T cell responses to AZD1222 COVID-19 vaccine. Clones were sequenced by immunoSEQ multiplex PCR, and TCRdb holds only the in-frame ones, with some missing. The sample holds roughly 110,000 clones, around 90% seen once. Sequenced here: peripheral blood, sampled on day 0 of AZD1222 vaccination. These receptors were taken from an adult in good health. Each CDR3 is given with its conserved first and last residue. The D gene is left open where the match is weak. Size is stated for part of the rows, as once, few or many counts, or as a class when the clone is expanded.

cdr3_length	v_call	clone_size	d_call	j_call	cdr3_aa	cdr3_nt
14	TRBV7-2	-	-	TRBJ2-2	CASSTGRTMGELFF	TGTGCCAGCAGCACGGGACGGACCATGGGGGAGCTGTTTTTT
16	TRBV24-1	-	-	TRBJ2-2	CATSDLIGVGTGELFF	TGTGCCACCAGTGATTTGATAGGGGTTGGTACCGGGGAGCTGTTTTTT
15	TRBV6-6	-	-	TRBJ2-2	CASILKGKDTGELFF	TGTGCCAGCATCCTTAAGGGCAAAGACACCGGGGAGCTGTTTTTT
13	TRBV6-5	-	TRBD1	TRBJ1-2	CASRGTGRDGYTF	TGTGCCAGCAGGGGGACAGGACGAGATGGCTACACCTTC
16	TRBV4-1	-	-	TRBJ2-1	CASSQDLSDAYNEQFF	TGCGCCAGCAGCCAAGATCTGAGCGATGCCTACAATGAGCAGTTCTTC
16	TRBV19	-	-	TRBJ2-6	CASTTLGVSGANVLTF	TGTGCCAGTACCACCCTAGGTGTCTCTGGGGCCAACGTCCTGACTTTC
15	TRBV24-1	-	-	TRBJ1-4	CATSGDTLGLSKLFF	TGTGCCACCAGTGGGGACACTTTGGGGTTGTCAAAACTGTTTTTT
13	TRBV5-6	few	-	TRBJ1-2	CASSQNRVGGYTF	TGTGCCAGCAGCCAGAACAGGGTTGGTGGCTACACCTTC
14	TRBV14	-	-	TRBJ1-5	CASSQGGGNQPQHF	TGTGCCAGCAGCCAAGGGGGTGGCAATCAGCCCCAGCATTTT
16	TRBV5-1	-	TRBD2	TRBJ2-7	CASSLGGNSGTYEQYF	TGCGCCAGCAGCTTGGGGGGGAATAGCGGGACTTACGAGCAGTACTTC
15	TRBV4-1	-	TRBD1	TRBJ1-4	CASSASGTGAEKLFF	TGCGCCAGCAGCGCATCCGGGACAGGGGCGGAAAAACTGTTTTTT
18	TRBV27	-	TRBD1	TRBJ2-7	CASSIPGTGRPGSYEQYF	TGTGCCAGCAGTATCCCCGGGACAGGGAGGCCGGGGTCCTACGAGCAGTACTTC
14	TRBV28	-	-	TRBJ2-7	CASSPGHNLSEQYF	TGTGCCAGCAGCCCGGGACACAACCTAAGTGAGCAGTACTTC
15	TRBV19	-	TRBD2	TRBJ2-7	CASSTWTSGRYEQYF	TGTGCCAGTAGTACCTGGACTAGCGGACGCTACGAGCAGTACTTC
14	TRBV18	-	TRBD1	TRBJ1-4	CASSPTGVNEKLFF	TGTGCCAGCTCCCCAACAGGGGTTAATGAAAAACTGTTTTTT
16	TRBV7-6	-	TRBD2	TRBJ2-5	CASKGLAGGKGETQYF	TGTGCCAGCAAGGGACTAGCGGGAGGGAAGGGAGAGACCCAGTACTTC
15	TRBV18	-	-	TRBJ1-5	CASSPVPGGDQPQHF	TGTGCCAGCTCACCGGTTCCCGGGGGAGATCAGCCCCAGCATTTT
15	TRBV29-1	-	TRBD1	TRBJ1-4	CSVKDSGGTNEKLFF	TGCAGCGTTAAGGACTCAGGGGGAACTAATGAAAAACTGTTTTTT
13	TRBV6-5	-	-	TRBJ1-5	CASRSYSNQPQHF	TGTGCCAGCAGATCTTATAGCAATCAGCCCCAGCATTTT
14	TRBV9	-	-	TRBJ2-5	CASSAGYSQETQYF	TGTGCCAGCAGCGCTGGGTACTCCCAAGAGACCCAGTACTTC
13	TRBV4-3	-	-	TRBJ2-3	CASSQALTDTQYF	TGCGCCAGCAGCCAGGCATTAACAGATACGCAGTATTTT
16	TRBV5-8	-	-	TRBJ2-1	CASSLFVGSSYNEQFF	TGTGCCAGCAGCTTGTTTGTCGGGAGCTCCTACAATGAGCAGTTCTTC
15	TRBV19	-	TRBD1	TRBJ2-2	CASSRTGEGPGELFF	TGTGCCAGTAGTAGGACAGGGGAGGGACCCGGGGAGCTGTTTTTT
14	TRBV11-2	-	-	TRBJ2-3	CASSLVGLTDTQYF	TGTGCCAGCAGCTTAGTGGGCCTGACAGATACGCAGTATTTT
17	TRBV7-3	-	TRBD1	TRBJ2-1	CASSLHFRDREENEQFF	TGTGCCAGCAGCCTCCACTTCCGGGACAGGGAGGAAAATGAGCAGTTCTTC
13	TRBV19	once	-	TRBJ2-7	CASNKKGTYEQYF	TGTGCCAGTAACAAGAAGGGGACCTACGAGCAGTACTTC
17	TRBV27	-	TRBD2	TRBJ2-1	CASSHPRLAGSYNEQFF	TGTGCCAGCAGCCACCCCCGGCTAGCGGGATCCTACAATGAGCAGTTCTTC
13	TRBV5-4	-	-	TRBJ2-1	CASSRGDYNEQFF	TGTGCCAGCAGCCGAGGGGACTACAATGAGCAGTTCTTC
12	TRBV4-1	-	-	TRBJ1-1	CASSRGNTEAFF	TGCGCCAGCAGCCGGGGGAACACTGAAGCTTTCTTT
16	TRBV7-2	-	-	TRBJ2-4	CASSLDRRVTKNIQYF	TGTGCCAGCAGCTTAGACCGCCGGGTGACCAAAAACATTCAGTACTTC
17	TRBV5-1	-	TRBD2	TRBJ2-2	CASSLGTSGRNTGELFF	TGCGCCAGCAGCTTGGGGACTAGCGGGCGAAACACCGGGGAGCTGTTTTTT
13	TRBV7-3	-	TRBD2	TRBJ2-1	CASSRDYPDEQFF	TGTGCCAGCAGTCGGGACTACCCGGATGAGCAGTTCTTC
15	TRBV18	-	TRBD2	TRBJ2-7	CASSPPSSGRTEQYF	TGTGCCAGCTCACCACCGTCTAGCGGGAGAACCGAGCAGTACTTC
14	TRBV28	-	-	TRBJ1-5	CASSVAHQNQPQHF	TGTGCCAGCAGCGTGGCGCACCAAAATCAGCCCCAGCATTTT
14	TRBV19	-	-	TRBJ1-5	CASGGARERQPQHF	TGTGCCAGTGGAGGGGCCAGGGAGCGGCAGCCCCAGCATTTT
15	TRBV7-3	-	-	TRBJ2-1	CASSQGPGSYNEQFF	TGTGCCAGCAGCCAAGGCCCCGGCAGCTACAATGAGCAGTTCTTC
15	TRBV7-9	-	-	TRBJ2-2	CASSPQGLLTGELFF	TGTGCCAGCAGCCCCCAGGGACTTCTCACCGGGGAGCTGTTTTTT
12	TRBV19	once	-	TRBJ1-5	CASSIVSQPQHF	TGTGCCAGTAGTATAGTTTCTCAGCCCCAGCATTTT
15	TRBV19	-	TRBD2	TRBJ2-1	CASSMGGGAYNEQFF	TGTGCCAGTAGTATGGGCGGGGGTGCCTACAATGAGCAGTTCTTC
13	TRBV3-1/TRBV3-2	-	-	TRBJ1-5	CASSQGSNQPQHF	TGTGCCAGCAGCCAGGGAAGCAATCAGCCCCAGCATTTT
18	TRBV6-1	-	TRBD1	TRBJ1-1	CASSEWGQGAAPDTEAFF	TGTGCCAGCAGTGAATGGGGGCAGGGGGCGGCTCCGGACACTGAAGCTTTCTTT
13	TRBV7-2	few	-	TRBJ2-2	CASSFGGAGELFF	TGTGCCAGCAGCTTTGGAGGGGCCGGGGAGCTGTTTTTT
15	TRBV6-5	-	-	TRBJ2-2	CASSYGTSNTGELFF	TGTGCCAGCAGTTACGGGACATCGAACACCGGGGAGCTGTTTTTT
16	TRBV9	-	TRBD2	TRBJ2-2	CASSLLAGGNTGELFF	TGTGCCAGCAGCCTCCTAGCGGGAGGGAACACCGGGGAGCTGTTTTTT
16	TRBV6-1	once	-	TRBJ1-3	CASSQGTPLSGNTIYF	TGTGCCAGCAGTCAAGGGACACCACTCTCTGGAAACACCATATATTTT
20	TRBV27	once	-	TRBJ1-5	CASSLEGGSPWFGPYQPQHF	TGTGCCAGCAGTTTAGAGGGGGGTTCCCCCTGGTTCGGGCCTTATCAGCCCCAGCATTTT
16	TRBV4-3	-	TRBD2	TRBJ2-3	CASSQVAGPSTDTQYF	TGCGCCAGCAGCCAGGTAGCGGGGCCTAGCACAGATACGCAGTATTTT
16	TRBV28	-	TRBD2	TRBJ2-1	CASSPLWGREDNEQFF	TGTGCCAGCAGCCCTCTATGGGGGCGGGAGGACAATGAGCAGTTCTTC
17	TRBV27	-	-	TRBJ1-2	CASSFEAGAWRSDGYTF	TGTGCCAGCAGTTTTGAGGCAGGGGCCTGGAGGTCTGATGGCTACACCTTC
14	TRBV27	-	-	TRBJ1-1	CASSPGLRGTEAFF	TGTGCCAGCAGCCCCGGACTTCGGGGTACTGAAGCTTTCTTT
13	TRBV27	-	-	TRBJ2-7	CASSPRVRHEQYF	TGTGCCAGCAGCCCCAGGGTCAGGCACGAGCAGTACTTC
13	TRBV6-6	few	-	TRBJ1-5	CASSSTVGQPQHF	TGTGCCAGCAGTTCTACAGTCGGTCAGCCCCAGCATTTT
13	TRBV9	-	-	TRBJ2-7	CASSPTTSSEQYF	TGTGCCAGCAGCCCCACTACTAGTTCCGAGCAGTACTTC
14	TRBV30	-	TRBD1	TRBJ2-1	CAWSSGQAYNEQFF	TGTGCCTGGAGTTCGGGACAGGCCTACAATGAGCAGTTCTTC
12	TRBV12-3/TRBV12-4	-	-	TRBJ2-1	CASSLVPREQFF	TGTGCCAGCAGTTTGGTCCCCCGTGAGCAGTTCTTC
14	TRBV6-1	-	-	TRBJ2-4	CASTEGTAKNIQYF	TGTGCCAGCACTGAAGGGACAGCCAAAAACATTCAGTACTTC
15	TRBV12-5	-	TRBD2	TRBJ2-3	CASGLRRGSTDTQYF	TGTGCTAGTGGTCTTCGGCGGGGGAGCACAGATACGCAGTATTTT
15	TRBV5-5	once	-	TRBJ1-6	CASSFADTNNSPLHF	TGTGCCAGCAGTTTTGCTGACACCAATAATTCACCCCTCCACTTT
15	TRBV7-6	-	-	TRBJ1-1	CASSLGTAMNTEAFF	TGTGCCAGCAGCTTAGGGACAGCAATGAACACTGAAGCTTTCTTT